This is a list of T cell receptor beta chains from one sample in a study of shared clonotypes between healthy human individuals. The data were produced by immunoSEQ multiplex PCR, yet TCRdb's version contains in-frame clones alone and is incomplete. The table records approximately 530,000 clones, about 96% of them present only once. Specimen: naive CD4+ T cells sorted from blood. These receptors originate from a woman aged 25 to 39 in good health. The conserved cysteine and the conserved F or W are not part of the CDR3 here.

J | V | CDR3
TRBJ2-2 | TRBV19 | ASGLLGYTGELF
TRBJ1-1 | TRBV28 | ASSAMGGETEAF
TRBJ1-4 | TRBV29-1 | SVERTEGEKLF
TRBJ1-1 | TRBV18 | ASSRTPDTEAF
TRBJ2-4 | TRBV4-1 | ASSQGAGRTTLAKNIQY
TRBJ2-1 | TRBV5-1 | ASRKFSGTPAEQF
TRBJ2-4 | TRBV19 | ASSMGTGGAKNIQY
TRBJ1-5 | TRBV16 | ASSQAARRSNQPQH
TRBJ1-2 | TRBV4-1 | ASSQFFRGNFYGYT
TRBJ1-1 | TRBV9 | ASSPVGVDTEAF
TRBJ2-3 | TRBV5-1 | ASSPLAGRVPDTQY
TRBJ2-3 | TRBV4-2 | ASSQAYLTSGSTDTQY
TRBJ2-2 | TRBV10-2 | ASSDPGTGITGELF
TRBJ1-4 | TRBV28 | ASSAGGQSNEKLF
TRBJ1-4 | TRBV9 | ASSPTEVGEKLF
TRBJ2-4 | TRBV18 | ASSPRTSGSIYIQY
TRBJ2-3 | TRBV6-6 | ASSYGADTDTQY
TRBJ2-7 | TRBV9 | ASSLRGQYDEQY
TRBJ2-7 | TRBV27 | ASSSGLAGTYEQY
TRBJ2-7 | TRBV5-1 | ASRKTGSHEQY
TRBJ2-4 | TRBV5-1 | ASSLVAGIAKNIQY
TRBJ1-5 | TRBV4-1 | ASSPRGDPGGQPQH
TRBJ1-6 | TRBV5-6 | ASSRGLYNSPLH
TRBJ1-2 | TRBV5-1 | ASSFTGTNYGYT
TRBJ1-2 | TRBV7-9 | ASSPGPLGYT
TRBJ2-1 | TRBV27 | ASSLSRAYNEQF
TRBJ2-7 | TRBV28 | ASSFERGRSYEQY
TRBJ1-2 | TRBV6-8 | ASGGTLGYT
TRBJ2-7 | TRBV18 | ASSPSRGGSIYEQY
TRBJ2-7 | TRBV29-1 | SVEEGVTYEQY